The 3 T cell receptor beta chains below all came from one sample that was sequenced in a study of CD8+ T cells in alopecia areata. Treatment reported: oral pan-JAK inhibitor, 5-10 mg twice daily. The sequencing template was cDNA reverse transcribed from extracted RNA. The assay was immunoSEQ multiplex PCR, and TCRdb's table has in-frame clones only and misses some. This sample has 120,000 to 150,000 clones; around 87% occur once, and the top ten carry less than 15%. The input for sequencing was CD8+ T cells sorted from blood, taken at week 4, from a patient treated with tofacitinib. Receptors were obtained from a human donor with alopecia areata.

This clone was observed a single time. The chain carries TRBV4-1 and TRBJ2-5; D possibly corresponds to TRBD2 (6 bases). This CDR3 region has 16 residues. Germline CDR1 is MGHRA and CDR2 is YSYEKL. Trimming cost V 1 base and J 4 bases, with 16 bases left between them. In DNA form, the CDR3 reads TGCGCCAGCAGCCAAGTTATCGGGAGCCGGGGAGAGACCCAGTACTTC. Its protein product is CASSQVIGSRGETQYF.

CDR3 residues: CASSYSPSGSYEQYF. The CDR3 bases are TGTGCCAGCAGTTACTCTCCTAGCGGCTCCTACGAGCAGTACTTC. This chain links TRBV6-5 with TRBJ2-7; 7 nucleotides line up with TRBD2. This CDR3 comprises 15 residues. V was pared by 0 bases and J by 0 bases, with 2 bases of the junction left unmatched. Per the germline V gene, CDR1 is MNHEY and CDR2 is SVGAGI.

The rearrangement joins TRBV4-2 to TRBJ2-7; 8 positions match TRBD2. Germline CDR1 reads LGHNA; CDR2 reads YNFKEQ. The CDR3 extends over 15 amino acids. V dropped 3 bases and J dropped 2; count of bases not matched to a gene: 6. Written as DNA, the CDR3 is TGTGCCAGCAGCCAGGAGCCGGGACTAGCCTACGAGCAGTACTTC. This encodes CASSQEPGLAYEQYF.